This is a list of T cell receptor beta chains from one sample in a study of blood T cell repertoires in COVID-19. Only in-frame clones appear in the TCRdb table, and some are missing; sequencing was by immunoSEQ multiplex PCR. Of hundreds of thousands of clones detected, around 87% appear once; the ten largest clones hold about 1.6%. The specimen sequenced was PBMCs or T cells enriched from blood (not recorded which). These receptors originate from a woman between 50 and 59 years old who had recovered from COVID-19. CDR3s include the opening cysteine and the closing phenylalanine or tryptophan. Fields, in order: clone size, V gene, D gene, J gene, CDR3 DNA, CDR3 protein. A D gene is named only where the DNA matches it firmly. Clone size appears in some rows only: once, few, many, or a class for an expanded clone.

size: once
V: TRBV10-3
D: TRBD1
J: TRBJ1-1
DNA: TGTGCCATCAGCGGACAGGGAAGGTCTGAAGCTTTCTTT
CDR3: CAISGQGRSEAFF

size: NA
V: TRBV28
D: NA
J: TRBJ1-1
DNA: TGTGCCAGCAGTACAGTGAACACTGAAGCTTTCTTT
CDR3: CASSTVNTEAFF

size: NA
V: TRBV9
D: TRBD2
J: TRBJ2-1
DNA: TGTGCCAGCAGTAGCGGGAGTTCCTACAATGAGCAGTTCTTC
CDR3: CASSSGSSYNEQFF

size: once
V: TRBV5-4
D: NA
J: TRBJ2-2
DNA: TGTGCCAGCAGCTTTACGTCCGGAAGACTCACCGGGGAGCTGTTTTTT
CDR3: CASSFTSGRLTGELFF

size: NA
V: TRBV5-6
D: NA
J: TRBJ1-4
DNA: TGTGCCAGCAGCTTGTTCAACACTATTGCAACTAATGAAAAACTGTTTTTT
CDR3: CASSLFNTIATNEKLFF

size: NA
V: TRBV4-3
D: TRBD1
J: TRBJ1-2
DNA: TGCGCCAGCAGCCAAGATTTAGGGACAGGGAAAAACTATGGCTACACCTTC
CDR3: CASSQDLGTGKNYGYTF

size: NA
V: TRBV29-1
D: NA
J: TRBJ1-1
DNA: TGCAGCGCCGGGAAGCGCGCCTCCACTGAAGCTTTCTTT
CDR3: CSAGKRASTEAFF

size: NA
V: TRBV5-4
D: TRBD1
J: TRBJ1-2
DNA: TGTGCCAGCAGCCTGACAGGGTCTTATGGCTACACCTTC
CDR3: CASSLTGSYGYTF

size: NA
V: TRBV10-3
D: NA
J: TRBJ2-3
DNA: TGTGCCGTTCGAGGGCCTGTAGAAGATACGCAGTATTTT
CDR3: CAVRGPVEDTQYF

size: NA
V: TRBV12-3/TRBV12-4
D: NA
J: TRBJ1-2
DNA: TGTGCCAGCAGTTTAGTAATTAACTATGGCTACACCTTC
CDR3: CASSLVINYGYTF